This TCR beta chain was observed in a study of patients and donors after allogeneic stem cell transplantation. TCRdb itself ran the RT-PCR reads through MiXCR, one entry per CDR3 protein. This table has 800,000 to 1,000,000 distinct CDR3 sequences, about 20% appearing once. The V gene lost 5 bases and the J gene lost 0 bases, with 11 bases spanning the gap. This CDR3 has 15 residues. Germline CDR1 reads SGHTA; CDR2 reads FQGTGA. This clonotype was counted between two and nine times. The sequenced sample consisted of blood, either unsorted or a sorted T cell fraction (not recorded which). The chain recombines TRBV7-3 with TRBJ2-1, with no clear D. This receptor was taken from a human donor who was either an allogeneic HSCT recipient or a stem cell or donor lymphocyte infusion donor (not recorded which). It is not recorded whose cells these are; they may come from a transplant donor. The CDR3 bases are TGTGCCAGCAGCCGATTGACGAGCTCCTACAATGAGCAGTTCTTC. Its protein is CASSRLTSSYNEQFF.